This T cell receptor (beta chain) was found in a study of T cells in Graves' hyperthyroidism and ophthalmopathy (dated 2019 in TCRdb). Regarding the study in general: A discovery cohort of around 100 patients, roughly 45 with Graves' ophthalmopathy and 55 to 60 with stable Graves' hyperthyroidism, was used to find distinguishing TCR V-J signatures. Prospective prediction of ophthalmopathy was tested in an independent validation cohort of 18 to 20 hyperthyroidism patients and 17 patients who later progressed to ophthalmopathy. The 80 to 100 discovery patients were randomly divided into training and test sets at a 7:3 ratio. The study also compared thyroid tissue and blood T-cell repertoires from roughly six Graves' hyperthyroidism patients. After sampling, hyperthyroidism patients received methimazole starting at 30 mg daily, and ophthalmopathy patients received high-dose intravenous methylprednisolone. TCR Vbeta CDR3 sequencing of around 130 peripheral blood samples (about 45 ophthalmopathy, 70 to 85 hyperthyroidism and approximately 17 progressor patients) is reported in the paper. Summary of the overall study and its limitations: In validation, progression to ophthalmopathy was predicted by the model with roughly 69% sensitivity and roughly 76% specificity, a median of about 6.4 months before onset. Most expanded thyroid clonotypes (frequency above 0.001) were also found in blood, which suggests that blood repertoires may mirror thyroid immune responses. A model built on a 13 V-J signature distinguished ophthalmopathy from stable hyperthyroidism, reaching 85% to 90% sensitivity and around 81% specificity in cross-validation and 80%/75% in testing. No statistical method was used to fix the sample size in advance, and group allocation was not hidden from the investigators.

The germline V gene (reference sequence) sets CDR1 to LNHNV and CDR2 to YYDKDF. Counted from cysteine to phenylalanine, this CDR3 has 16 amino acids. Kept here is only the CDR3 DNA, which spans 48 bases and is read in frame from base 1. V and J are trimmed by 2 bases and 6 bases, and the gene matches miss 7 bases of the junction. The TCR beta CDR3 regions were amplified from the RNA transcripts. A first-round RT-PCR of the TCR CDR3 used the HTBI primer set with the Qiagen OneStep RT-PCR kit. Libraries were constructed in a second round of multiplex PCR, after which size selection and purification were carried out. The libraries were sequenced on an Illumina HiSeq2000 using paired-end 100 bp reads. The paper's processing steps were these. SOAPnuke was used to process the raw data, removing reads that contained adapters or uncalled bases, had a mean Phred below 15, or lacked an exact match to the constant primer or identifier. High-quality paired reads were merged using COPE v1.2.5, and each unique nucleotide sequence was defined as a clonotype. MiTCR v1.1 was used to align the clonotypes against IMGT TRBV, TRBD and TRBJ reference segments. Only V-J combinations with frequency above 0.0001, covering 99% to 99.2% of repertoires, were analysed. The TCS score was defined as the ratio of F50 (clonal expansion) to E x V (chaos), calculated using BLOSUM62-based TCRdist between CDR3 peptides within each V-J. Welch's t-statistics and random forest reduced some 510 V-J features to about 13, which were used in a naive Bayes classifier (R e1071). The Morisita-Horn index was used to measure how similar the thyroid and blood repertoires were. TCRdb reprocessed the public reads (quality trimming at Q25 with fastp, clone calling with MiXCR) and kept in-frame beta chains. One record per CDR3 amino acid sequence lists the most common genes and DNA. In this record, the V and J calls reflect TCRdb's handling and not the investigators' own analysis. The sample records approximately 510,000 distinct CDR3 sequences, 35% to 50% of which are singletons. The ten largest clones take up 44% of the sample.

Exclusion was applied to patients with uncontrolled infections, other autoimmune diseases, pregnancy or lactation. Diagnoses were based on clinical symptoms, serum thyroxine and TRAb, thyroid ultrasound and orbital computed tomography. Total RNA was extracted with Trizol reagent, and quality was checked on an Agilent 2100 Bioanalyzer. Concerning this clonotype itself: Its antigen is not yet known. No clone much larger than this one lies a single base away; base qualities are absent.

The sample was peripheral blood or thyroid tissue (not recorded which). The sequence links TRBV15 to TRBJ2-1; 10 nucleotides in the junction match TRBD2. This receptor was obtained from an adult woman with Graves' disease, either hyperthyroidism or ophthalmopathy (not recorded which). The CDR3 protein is CATSRNSGRIGNEQFF. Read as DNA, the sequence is TGTGCCACCAGCAGAAATAGCGGGAGGATTGGCAATGAGCAGTTCTTC.